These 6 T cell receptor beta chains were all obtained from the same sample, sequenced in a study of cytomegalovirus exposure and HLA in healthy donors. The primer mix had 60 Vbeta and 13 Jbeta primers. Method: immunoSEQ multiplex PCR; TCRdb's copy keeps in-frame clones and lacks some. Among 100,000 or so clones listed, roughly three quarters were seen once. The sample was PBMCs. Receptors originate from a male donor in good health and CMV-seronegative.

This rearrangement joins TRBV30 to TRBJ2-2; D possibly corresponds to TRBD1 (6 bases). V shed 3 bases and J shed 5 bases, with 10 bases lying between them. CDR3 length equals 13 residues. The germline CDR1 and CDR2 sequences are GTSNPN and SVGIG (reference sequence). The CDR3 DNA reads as TGTGCCTGGAGAGTTACAGGGACCGGGGAGCTGTTTTTT. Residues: CAWRVTGTGELFF. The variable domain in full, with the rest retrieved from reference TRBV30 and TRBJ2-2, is SQTIHQWPATLVQPVGSPLSLECTVEGTSNPNLYWYRQAAGRGLQLLFYSVGIGQISSEVPQNLSASRPQDRQFILSSKKLLLSDSGFYLCAWRVTGTGELFFGEGSRLTVL.

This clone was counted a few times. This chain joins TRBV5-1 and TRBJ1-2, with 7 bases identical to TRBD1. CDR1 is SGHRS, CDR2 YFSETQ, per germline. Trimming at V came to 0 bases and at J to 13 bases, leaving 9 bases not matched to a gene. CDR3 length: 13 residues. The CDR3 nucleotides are TGCGCCAGCAGCTTGGAAGGGGGCCGGACTCTCACCTTC. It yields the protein CASSLEGGRTLTF.

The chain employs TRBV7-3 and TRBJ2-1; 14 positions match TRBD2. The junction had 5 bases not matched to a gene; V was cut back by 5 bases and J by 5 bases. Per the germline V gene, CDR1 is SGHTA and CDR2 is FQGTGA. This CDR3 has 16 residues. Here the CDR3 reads CASSLRTSGRHNEQFF. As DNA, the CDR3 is TGTGCCAGCAGCCTACGGACTAGCGGGAGGCACAATGAGCAGTTCTTC. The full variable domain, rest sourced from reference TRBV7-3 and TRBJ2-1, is GAGVSQTPSNKVTEKGKYVELRCDPISGHTALYWYRQSLGQGPEFLIYFQGTGAADDSGLPNDRFFAVRPEGSVSTLKIQRTERGDSAVYLCASSLRTSGRHNEQFFGPGTRLTVL.

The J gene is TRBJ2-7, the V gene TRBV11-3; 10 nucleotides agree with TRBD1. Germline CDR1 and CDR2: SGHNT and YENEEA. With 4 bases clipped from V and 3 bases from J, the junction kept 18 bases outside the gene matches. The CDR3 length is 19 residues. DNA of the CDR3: TGTGCCAGCAGCTCCGGGGGGGTCAGGACAGGGGGTATAGACTACGAGCAGTACTTC. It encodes CASSSGGVRTGGIDYEQYF.

As DNA, the CDR3 is TGTGCCAGCAGCTTGGAAGGGGCGTTAGACAATCAGCCCCAGCATTTT. Protein: CASSLEGALDNQPQHF. V and J are TRBV5-6 and TRBJ1-5, with a weak D call TRBD1 (5 bases). V lost 0 bases, J lost 3 bases, and 13 bases lay in between. Germline values: CDR1 SGHDT, CDR2 YYEEEE. CDR3 length equals 16 residues.

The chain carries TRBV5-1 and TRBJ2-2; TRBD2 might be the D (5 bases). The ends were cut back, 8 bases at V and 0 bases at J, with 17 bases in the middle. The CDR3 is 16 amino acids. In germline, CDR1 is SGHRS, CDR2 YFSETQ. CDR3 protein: CASTIWGEPNTGELFF. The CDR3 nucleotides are TGCGCCAGTACTATATGGGGAGAGCCGAACACCGGGGAGCTGTTTTTT.